Each of the 28 T cell receptor beta chains below was sequenced from the same sample in a study of CD4 T cells in relation to SARS-CoV-2 and coronaviruses. Unexposed donor CD4+ T cells date from 2011-2018, before the COVID-19 pandemic. CD4+ T cells were isolated from the cells after more than nine days of culture. Clones were sequenced by immunoSEQ multiplex PCR, and TCRdb holds only the in-frame ones, with some missing. The top ten hold around 29% of the sample, which has 21,000 or so clones, over 65% seen once. Which antigens these TCRs recognize remains unknown. Sequencing was performed on CD4+ T cells from PBMCs, cultured in vitro. These TCRs come from a human donor in good health.

In this sample, this clone turned up a few times. The gene calls are TRBV24-1 and TRBJ2-2; tentatively, D is TRBD1 (5 bases). Germline CDR1 KGHDR, CDR2 SFDVKD. The CDR3 loop spans 15 amino acids. Trimming removed 3 bases at V and 3 bases at J, with 10 bases between. The CDR3 DNA sequence: TGTGCCACCAGTGATGGTTCACAGGACACCGGGGAGCTGTTTTTT. This encodes CATSDGSQDTGELFF.

The rearrangement uses TRBV11-3 and TRBJ2-1; 10 bases line up with TRBD1. The CDR3 sequence is 16 residues long. Looked up from germline, CDR1 is SGHNT and CDR2 is YENEEA. V trimming: 5 bases; J trimming: 7 bases; junction bases outside the gene matches: 11. The CDR3 sequence is CASSPRGQGGSNEQFF. The CDR3 DNA reads TGTGCCAGCAGCCCCAGAGGACAGGGGGGTTCGAATGAGCAGTTCTTC.

The rearrangement uses TRBV7-9 and TRBJ2-7; a weak D match, TRBD1 (6 bases). The germline V gene has CDR1 SEHNR and CDR2 FQNEAQ (reference sequence). V was clipped by 4 bases and J by 5 bases, with 18 bases between them. This CDR3 region has 15 residues. The CDR3 DNA reads as TGTGCCAGCAGCTCAACAAACAGGGTTGGCCACGAGCAGTACTTC. Translating gives CASSSTNRVGHEQYF. The full variable domain, with the rest looked up from reference TRBV7-9 and TRBJ2-7, is DTGVSQNPRHKITKRGQNVTFRCDPISEHNRLYWYRQTLGQGPEFLTYFQNEAQLEKSRLLSDRFSAERPKGSFSTLEIQRTEQGDSAMYLCASSSTNRVGHEQYFGPGTRLTVT.

V gene TRBV4-2 combines with J gene TRBJ2-1; TRBD2 agrees at 7 bases. Germline-derived CDR1 and CDR2 are LGHNA and YNFKEQ. With V trimmed by 1 base and J by 0 bases, 3 bases remained unmatched. The CDR3 runs to 16 residues. The CDR3 coding sequence is TGTGCCAGCAGCCAAGCTTGGACTAGCTCCTACAATGAGCAGTTCTTC. Its protein product is CASSQAWTSSYNEQFF.

The gene calls are TRBV19 and TRBJ1-4; 8 bases agree with TRBD1. The CDR3 is 13 amino acids. Losses at the gene ends were 8 bases for V and 4 bases for J; bases not matched to a gene: 3. Germline CDR1 is LNHDA and CDR2 is SQIVND (reference sequence). Here the CDR3 reads CASGTGHNEKLFF. Here the CDR3 DNA reads TGTGCCAGTGGGACAGGTCATAATGAAAAACTGTTTTTT.

The CDR3 is CASRKRDGGRGYTF. As DNA, the CDR3 is TGTGCCAGCCGAAAAAGGGACGGAGGACGTGGCTACACCTTC. The chain links TRBV19 to TRBJ1-2; D is perhaps TRBD1 (5 bases). The CDR3 is 14 amino acids. Germline V gene sequence: CDR1 LNHDA, CDR2 SQIVND (reference sequence). V was clipped by 9 bases and J by 7 bases, with 21 bases between them.

V usage is TRBV5-1 and J usage is TRBJ2-1; 9 bases align to TRBD2. The germline V gene encodes CDR1 SGHRS and CDR2 YFSETQ. The CDR3 is 14 amino acids. Trimming at V came to 7 bases and at J to 3 bases, leaving 5 bases not matched to a gene. The CDR3 region is CASRRTSDYNEQFF. In nucleotides, the CDR3 is TGCGCCAGCCGACGGACTAGCGACTACAATGAGCAGTTCTTC.

In this sample, this clone turned up once. The rearrangement uses TRBV5-8 and TRBJ1-4; no reliable D call. The CDR3 runs to 11 residues. V was clipped by 5 bases and J by 12 bases, with 11 bases between them. Germline CDR1 and CDR2: SGHTS and YDEGEE. The CDR3 sequence is CASSSHGELFF. The CDR3 coding sequence is TGTGCCAGCAGTTCCCATGGGGAACTGTTTTTT.

This chain uses TRBV3-1 (or the pseudogene TRBV3-2) with TRBJ2-1; D may be TRBD1 or TRBD2 (5 bases each). The CDR3 loop spans 16 amino acids. The germline V gene encodes CDR1 LGHDT and CDR2 YNNKEL (reference sequence). Trimming cost V 1 base and J 8 bases, with 18 bases left between them. CDR3 loop: CASSQGGASRAHEQFF. The CDR3 coding sequence is TGTGCCAGCAGCCAAGGAGGGGCGTCCCGGGCTCATGAGCAGTTCTTC.

The chain combines TRBV3-1 (or the pseudogene TRBV3-2) with TRBJ2-1; D is possibly TRBD2 (5 bases). This CDR3 is built from 16 residues. Trimming removed 0 bases at V and 8 bases at J, with 17 bases between. The germline CDR1 and CDR2 sequences are LGHDT and YNNKEL (reference sequence). CDR3 in amino acids: CASSQEEDLNDHEQFF. CDR3 coding DNA: TGTGCCAGCAGCCAAGAAGAGGACTTGAACGACCATGAGCAGTTCTTC.

This clone was seen a few times. This sequence joins TRBV24-1 and TRBJ2-7; D uncertain. The V gene lost 5 bases and the J gene lost 4 bases, with 5 bases spanning the gap. The CDR3 contains 11 residues. CDR1 is KGHDR, CDR2 SFDVKD, per germline. This chain's CDR3 is CATSVPYEQYF. The DNA of the CDR3 is TGTGCCACCAGTGTTCCGTACGAGCAGTACTTC.

This clone occurred a few times. CDR3 DNA: TGTGCCAGTAGTATTCGGCAGGAGTTTAACTATGGCTACACCTTC. It specifies CASSIRQEFNYGYTF. This chain uses TRBV19 with TRBJ1-2; no clear D gene. The CDR3 loop spans 15 amino acids. The germline V and J ends were trimmed by 3 bases and 1 base, with 12 bases remaining between them. Per germline, CDR1 LNHDA and CDR2 SQIVND (reference sequence).

The rearrangement joins TRBV6-1 to TRBJ2-7; D gene uncertain. The CDR3 runs 16 residues. The V gene's germline CDR1 is MNHNS and CDR2 SASEGT. Trimming left V 2 bases short and J 2 bases short, with 16 bases between. The CDR3 loop is CASSESPAGLPYEQYF. The DNA for the CDR3 is TGTGCCAGCAGTGAATCCCCGGCAGGCCTTCCCTACGAGCAGTACTTC.

The chain employs TRBV2 and TRBJ2-7; no definite D call. Trimming shortened V by 6 bases and J by 3 bases, and 12 bases separated the two germline ends. Germline CDR1 is SNHLY and CDR2 is FYNNEI. CDR3 length: 13 amino acids. The CDR3 here is CASRHTLLYEQYF. The CDR3 DNA reads TGTGCCAGCAGACATACACTACTCTACGAGCAGTACTTC.

The chain couples TRBV2 to TRBJ2-7; D is possibly TRBD2 (6 bases). The CDR3 covers 16 residues. The germline CDR1 and CDR2 sequences are SNHLY and FYNNEI. Trimming removed 4 bases from V and 4 bases from J, with 20 bases in between. Written as DNA, the CDR3 is TGTGCCAGCAGTGGTGGAACTAGCCAGAAGGGGTACGAGCAGTACTTC. It specifies CASSGGTSQKGYEQYF. The whole variable domain, filled in from reference TRBV2 and TRBJ2-7, reads EPEVTQTPSHQVTQMGQEVILRCVPISNHLYFYWYRQILGQKVEFLVSFYNNEISEKSEIFDDQFSVERPDGSNFTLKIRSTKLEDSAMYFCASSGGTSQKGYEQYFGPGTRLTVT.

The rearrangement links TRBV7-3 to TRBJ2-2; tentative D call: TRBD1 (6 bases). Germline V gene lookup returns CDR1 SGHTA and CDR2 FQGTGA. V shed 0 bases and J shed 6 bases, with 11 bases lying between them. The CDR3 is made up of 15 amino acids. The CDR3 protein is CASSLTPGASGELFF. CDR3 sequence (DNA): TGTGCCAGCAGCTTAACCCCAGGGGCGTCCGGGGAGCTGTTTTTT.

This clone was seen a single time. The chain employs TRBV2 and TRBJ2-7; D is uncertain. V was pared by 6 bases and J by 5 bases, with 11 bases between. Germline V gives CDR1 SNHLY, CDR2 FYNNEI. The CDR3 is 12 residues long. DNA of the CDR3: TGTGCCAGCAGCCCAGGAATGGACGAGCAGTACTTC. Protein sequence: CASSPGMDEQYF.

The rearrangement uses TRBV2 and TRBJ2-3; 9 nucleotides match TRBD1. The CDR3 sequence is 14 residues long. CDR1 SNHLY and CDR2 FYNNEI come from the germline V gene. With V trimmed by 7 bases and J by 4 bases, 6 bases remained unmatched. The CDR3 here is CASTPGTGPDTQYF. In nucleotides, the CDR3 is TGTGCCAGCACCCCCGGGACAGGGCCAGATACGCAGTATTTT.

The chain employs TRBV11-2 and TRBJ1-2; D unclear. Trimming removed 5 bases at V and 4 bases at J, with 20 bases between. CDR3 length: 16 amino acids. CDR1 SGHAT and CDR2 FQNNGV come from the germline V gene. CDR3 coding DNA: TGTGCCAGCAGCGCGTTAGGGTGGAAACCACTCTATGGCTACACCTTC. It yields the protein CASSALGWKPLYGYTF.

This clone has a single count. The CDR3 region is CAWSSPGPSTQYF. The CDR3 DNA is TGTGCCTGGAGTTCTCCGGGACCCTCTACGCAGTATTTT. The chain has TRBV30 and TRBJ2-3; either TRBD1 or TRBD2 may supply D (5 bases each). The CDR3 contains 13 residues. V dropped 2 bases and J dropped 8 bases, with 14 bases sitting between them. CDR1 is GTSNPN, CDR2 SVGIG, per germline (reference sequence).

The chain joins TRBV14 to TRBJ2-2, with D perhaps TRBD2 (7 bases). The CDR3 runs to 14 residues. V was shortened by 4 bases and J by 6 bases, with 12 bases between the two germline ends. CDR1 and CDR2 from the germline V gene are SGHDN and FVKESK. The CDR3 reads CASSPLGGAGELFF. As DNA, the CDR3 is TGTGCCAGCAGCCCTTTAGGGGGGGCCGGGGAGCTGTTTTTT.

This clone occurred a few times. The V call is TRBV19, the J call TRBJ2-7, with D perhaps TRBD1 or TRBD2 (5 bases each). From germline, CDR1 is LNHDA and CDR2 SQIVND (reference sequence). This CDR3 comprises 14 residues. V gave up 0 bases and J gave up 3 bases, with 9 bases separating them. The CDR3 nucleotides read TGTGCCAGTAGTATAGACAGGGACCGCTACGAGCAGTACTTC. It translates to CASSIDRDRYEQYF.

V is TRBV29-1 and J is TRBJ2-3; the D is unclear. V was cut by 4 bases and J by 2 bases, with 10 bases left in between. The germline V gene has CDR1 SQVTM and CDR2 ANQGSEA. The CDR3 contains 13 residues. The CDR3 nucleotides are TGCAGCGTTGGGAGTACGAACACAGATACGCAGTATTTT. Encoded protein: CSVGSTNTDTQYF.

This clone was counted only a few times. This chain links TRBV28 with TRBJ2-7; D unclear. Deletions cut 8 bases from V and 0 bases from J, with 11 bases between. The CDR3 length is 13 residues. Germline V CDR1 and CDR2: MDHEN, SYDVKM. The CDR3: CASGNPSSYEQYF. The DNA of the CDR3 is TGTGCCAGCGGTAATCCATCCTCCTACGAGCAGTACTTC.

The J gene is TRBJ2-2, the V gene TRBV20-1; 7 bases agree with TRBD2. Germline trimming cut 3 bases from V and 3 bases from J; bases unmatched to any gene: 7. Germline V gives CDR1 DFQATT, CDR2 SNEGSKA (reference sequence). This CDR3 is built from 15 residues. CDR3 sequence reads: CSASTSGADTGELFF. The CDR3 coding sequence is TGCAGTGCTAGTACGAGCGGGGCGGACACCGGGGAGCTGTTTTTT.

The genes are TRBV14 and TRBJ1-6; 9 bases match TRBD1. The germline V gene has CDR1 SGHDN and CDR2 FVKESK. V lost 4 bases to trimming and J lost 7 bases; unmatched junction nucleotides: 5. The CDR3 consists of 15 residues. This CDR3 is CASSRDRVSNSPLHF. CDR3 bases: TGTGCCAGCAGCCGGGACAGGGTCTCAAATTCACCCCTCCACTTT.

The genes are TRBV10-3 and TRBJ2-6; 12 bases match TRBD1. J lost 2 bases, V lost 6 bases, and 2 bases had no gene match. The germline gives CDR1 ENHRY, CDR2 SYGVKD. The CDR3 is 16 amino acids. The CDR3 DNA is TGTGCCATCAGCAGGGACAGGGGGCCTGGGGCCAACGTCCTGACTTTC. Translation gives CAISRDRGPGANVLTF.

There are a few counts of this clone. This chain links TRBV30 with TRBJ1-2; D may be TRBD1 (5 bases). Germline V gene data show CDR1 as GTSNPN and CDR2 as SVGIG (reference sequence). Trimming left V 3 bases short and J 3 bases short, with 8 bases between. The CDR3 totals 12 residues. The CDR3 protein is CAWSGGDYGYTF. The DNA of the CDR3 is TGTGCCTGGAGCGGGGGAGACTATGGCTACACCTTC.